This TCR beta chain stems from a study of blood T cell repertoires in COVID-19. As for the study in general: The origin of the acute and convalescent COVID-19 samples was the United States, Italy and Spain. The cDNA or gDNA used as material had been derived from T cells, B-cell-depleted T cells, or PBMCs.

Germline-derived CDR1 and CDR2 are KGHSH and LQKENI. V lost 2 bases and J lost 2; bases outside the gene matches: 8. The CDR3 sequence is 16 residues long. Some clones are missing from TCRdb's copy, which holds only in-frame ones; the method was immunoSEQ multiplex PCR. Here the sample spans some 300,000 clones, roughly 86% being singletons. This chain links TRBV18 with TRBJ1-2; 7 nucleotides agree with TRBD1. This TCR was recovered from a man aged 70-80 years with acute or convalescent COVID-19. Sequences were obtained from peripheral blood. The CDR3 is CASSPARTGVNYGYTF. The CDR3 nucleotides read TGTGCCAGCTCACCAGCCAGGACAGGCGTCAACTATGGCTACACCTTC.